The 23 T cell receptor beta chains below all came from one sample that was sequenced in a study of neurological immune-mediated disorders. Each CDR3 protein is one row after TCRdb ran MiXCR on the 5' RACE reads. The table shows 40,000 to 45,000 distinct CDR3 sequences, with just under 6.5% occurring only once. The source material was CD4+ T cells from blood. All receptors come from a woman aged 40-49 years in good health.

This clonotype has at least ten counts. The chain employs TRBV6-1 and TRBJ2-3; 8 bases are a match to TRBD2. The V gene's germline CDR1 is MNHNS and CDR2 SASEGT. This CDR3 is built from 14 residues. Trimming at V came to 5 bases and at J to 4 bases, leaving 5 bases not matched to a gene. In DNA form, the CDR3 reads TGTGCCAGCAGTAGCGGGAGAGTATCAGATACGCAGTATTTT. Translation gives CASSSGRVSDTQYF.

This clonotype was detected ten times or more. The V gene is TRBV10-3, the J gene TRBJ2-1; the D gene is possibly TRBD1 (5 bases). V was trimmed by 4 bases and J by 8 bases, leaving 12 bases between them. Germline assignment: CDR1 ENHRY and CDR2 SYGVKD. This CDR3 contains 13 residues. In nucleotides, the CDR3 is TGTGCCATCAGTGTTGGCGGCAGGGATGAGCAGTTCTTC. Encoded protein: CAISVGGRDEQFF.

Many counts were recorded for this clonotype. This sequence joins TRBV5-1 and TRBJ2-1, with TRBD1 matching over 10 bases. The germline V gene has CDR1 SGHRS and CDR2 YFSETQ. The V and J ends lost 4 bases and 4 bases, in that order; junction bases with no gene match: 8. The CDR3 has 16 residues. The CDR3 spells CASSPYGTGEYNEQFF. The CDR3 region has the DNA TGCGCCAGCAGCCCCTATGGGACAGGGGAATACAATGAGCAGTTCTTC. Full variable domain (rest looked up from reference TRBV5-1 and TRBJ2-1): KAGVTQTPRYLIKTRGQQVTLSCSPISGHRSVSWYQQTPGQGLQFLFEYFSETQRNKGNFPGRFSGRQFSNSRSEMNVSTLELGDSALYLCASSPYGTGEYNEQFFGPGTRLTVL.

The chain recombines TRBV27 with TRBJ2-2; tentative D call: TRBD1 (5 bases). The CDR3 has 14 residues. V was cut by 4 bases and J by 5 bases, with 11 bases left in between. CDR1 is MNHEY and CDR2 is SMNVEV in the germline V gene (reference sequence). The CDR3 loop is CASSSRDRTGELFF. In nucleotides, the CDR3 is TGTGCCAGCAGTTCCAGGGATCGAACCGGGGAGCTGTTTTTT.

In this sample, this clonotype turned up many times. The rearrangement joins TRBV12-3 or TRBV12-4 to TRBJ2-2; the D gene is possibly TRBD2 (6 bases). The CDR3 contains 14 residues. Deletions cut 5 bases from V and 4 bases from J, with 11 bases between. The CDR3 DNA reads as TGTGCCAGCAGTCGACTAGATGGCACCGGGGAGCTGTTTTTT. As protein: CASSRLDGTGELFF.

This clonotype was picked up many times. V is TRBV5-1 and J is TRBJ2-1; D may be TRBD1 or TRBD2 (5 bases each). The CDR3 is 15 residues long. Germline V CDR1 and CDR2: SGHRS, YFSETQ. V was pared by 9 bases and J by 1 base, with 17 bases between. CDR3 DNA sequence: TGCGCCACCACCAGAGGGACGGGATCCTACAATGAGCAGTTCTTC. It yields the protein CATTRGTGSYNEQFF.

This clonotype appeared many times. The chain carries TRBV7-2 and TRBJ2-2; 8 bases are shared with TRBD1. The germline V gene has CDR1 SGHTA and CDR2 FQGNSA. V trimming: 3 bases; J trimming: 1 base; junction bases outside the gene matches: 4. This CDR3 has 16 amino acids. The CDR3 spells CASSLAGTGNTGELFF. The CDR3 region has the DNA TGTGCCAGCAGCTTGGCCGGGACAGGGAACACCGGGGAGCTGTTTTTT.

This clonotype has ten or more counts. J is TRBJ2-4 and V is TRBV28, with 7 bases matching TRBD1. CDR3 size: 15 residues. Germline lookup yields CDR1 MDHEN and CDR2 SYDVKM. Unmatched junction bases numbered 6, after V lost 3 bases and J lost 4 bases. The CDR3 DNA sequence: TGTGCCAGCAGTTTCTTACAGGGGCTGAAAAACATTCAGTACTTC. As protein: CASSFLQGLKNIQYF.

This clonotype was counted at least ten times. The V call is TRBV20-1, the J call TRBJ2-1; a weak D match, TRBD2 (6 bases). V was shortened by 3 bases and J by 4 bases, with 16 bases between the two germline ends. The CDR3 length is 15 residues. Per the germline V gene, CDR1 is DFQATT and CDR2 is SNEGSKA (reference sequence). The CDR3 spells CSASSQGLRYNEQFF. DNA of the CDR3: TGCAGTGCTAGTTCCCAGGGACTCCGATACAATGAGCAGTTCTTC.

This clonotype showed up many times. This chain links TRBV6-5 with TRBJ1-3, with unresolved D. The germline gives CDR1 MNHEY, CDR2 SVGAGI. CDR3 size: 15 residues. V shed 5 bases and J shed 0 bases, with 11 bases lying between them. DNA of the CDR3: TGTGCCAGCAGTCTTACAGTCCTCTCTGGAAACACCATATATTTT. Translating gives CASSLTVLSGNTIYF.

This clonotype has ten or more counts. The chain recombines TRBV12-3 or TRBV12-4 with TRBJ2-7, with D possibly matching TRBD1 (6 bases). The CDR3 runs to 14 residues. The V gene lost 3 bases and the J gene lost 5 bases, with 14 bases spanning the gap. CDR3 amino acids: CASSFTGTFDEQYF. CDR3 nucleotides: TGTGCCAGCAGTTTCACAGGGACGTTCGACGAGCAGTACTTC.

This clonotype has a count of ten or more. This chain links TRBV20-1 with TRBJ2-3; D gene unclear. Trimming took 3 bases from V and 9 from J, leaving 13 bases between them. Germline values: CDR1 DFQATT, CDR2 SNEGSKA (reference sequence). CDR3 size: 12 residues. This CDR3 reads CSASNERRTQYF. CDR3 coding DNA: TGCAGTGCTAGTAATGAGAGGCGGACGCAGTATTTT.

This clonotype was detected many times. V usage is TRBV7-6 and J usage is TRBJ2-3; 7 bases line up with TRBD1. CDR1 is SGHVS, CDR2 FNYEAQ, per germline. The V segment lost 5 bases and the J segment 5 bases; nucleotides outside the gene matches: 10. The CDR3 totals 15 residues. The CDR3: CASSPGQVQGDTQYF. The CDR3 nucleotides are TGTGCCAGCAGCCCTGGACAGGTTCAAGGAGATACGCAGTATTTT.

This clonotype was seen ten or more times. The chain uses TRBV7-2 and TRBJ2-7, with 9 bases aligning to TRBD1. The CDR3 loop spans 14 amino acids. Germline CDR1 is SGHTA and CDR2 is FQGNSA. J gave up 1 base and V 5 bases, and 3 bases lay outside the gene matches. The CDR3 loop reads CASSGTGSSYEQYF. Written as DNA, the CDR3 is TGTGCCAGCAGCGGGACAGGGAGTTCCTACGAGCAGTACTTC.

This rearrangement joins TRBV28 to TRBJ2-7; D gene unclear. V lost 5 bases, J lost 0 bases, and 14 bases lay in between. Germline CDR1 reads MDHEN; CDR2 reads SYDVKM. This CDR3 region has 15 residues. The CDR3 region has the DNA TGTGCCAGCAGTCCTCACAGTTCCGTCTCCTACGAGCAGTACTTC. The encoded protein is CASSPHSSVSYEQYF.

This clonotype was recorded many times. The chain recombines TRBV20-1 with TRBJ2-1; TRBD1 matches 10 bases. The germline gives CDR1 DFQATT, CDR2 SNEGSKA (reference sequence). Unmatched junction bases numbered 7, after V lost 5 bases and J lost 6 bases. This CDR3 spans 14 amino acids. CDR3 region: CSAGGGTGVNEQFF. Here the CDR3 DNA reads TGCAGTGCTGGAGGCGGGACAGGGGTCAATGAGCAGTTCTTC.

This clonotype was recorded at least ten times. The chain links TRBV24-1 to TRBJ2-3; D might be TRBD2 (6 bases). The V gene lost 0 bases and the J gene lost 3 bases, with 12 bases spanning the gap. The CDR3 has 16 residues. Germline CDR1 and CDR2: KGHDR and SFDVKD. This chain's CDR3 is CATSDLAWAGTDTQYF. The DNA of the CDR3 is TGTGCCACCAGTGATTTGGCTTGGGCGGGGACAGATACGCAGTATTTT.

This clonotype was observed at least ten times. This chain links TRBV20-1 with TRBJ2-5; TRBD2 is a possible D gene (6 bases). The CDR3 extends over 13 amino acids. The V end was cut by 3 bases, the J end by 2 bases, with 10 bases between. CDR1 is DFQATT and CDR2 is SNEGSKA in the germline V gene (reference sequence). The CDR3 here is CSASGRDQETQYF. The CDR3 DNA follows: TGCAGTGCTAGTGGGCGGGATCAAGAGACCCAGTACTTC.

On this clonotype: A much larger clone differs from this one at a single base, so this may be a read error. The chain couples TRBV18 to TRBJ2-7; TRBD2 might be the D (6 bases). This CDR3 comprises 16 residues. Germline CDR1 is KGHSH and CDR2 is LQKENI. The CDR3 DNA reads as TGTGCCAGATCACCCGCCGGGGGAAGGGCATCCTACGAGCAGTACTTC. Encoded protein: CARSPAGGRASYEQYF. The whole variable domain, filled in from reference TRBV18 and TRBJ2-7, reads NAGVMQNPRHLVRRRGQEARLRCSPMKGHSHVYWYRQLPEEGLKFMVYLQKENIIDESGMPKERFSAEFPKEGPSILRIQQVVRGDSAAYFCARSPAGGRASYEQYFGPGTRLTVT.

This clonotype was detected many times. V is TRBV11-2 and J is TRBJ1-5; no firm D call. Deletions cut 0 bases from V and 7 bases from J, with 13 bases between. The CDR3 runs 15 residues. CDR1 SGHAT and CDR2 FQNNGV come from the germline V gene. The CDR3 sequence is CASSLDPGLSQPQHF. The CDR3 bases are TGTGCCAGCAGCTTAGACCCGGGTTTGTCACAGCCCCAGCATTTT.

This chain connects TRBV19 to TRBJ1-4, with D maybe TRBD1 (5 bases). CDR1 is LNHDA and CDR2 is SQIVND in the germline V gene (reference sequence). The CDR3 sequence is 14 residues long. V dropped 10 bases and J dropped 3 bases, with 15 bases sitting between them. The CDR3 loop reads CATNPGPPNEKLFF. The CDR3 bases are TGTGCCACTAATCCAGGGCCACCTAATGAAAAACTGTTTTTT.

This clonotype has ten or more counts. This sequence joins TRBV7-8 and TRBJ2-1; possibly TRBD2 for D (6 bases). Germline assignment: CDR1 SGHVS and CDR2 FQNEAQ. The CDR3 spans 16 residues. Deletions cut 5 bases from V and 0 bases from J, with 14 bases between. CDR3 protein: CASSRALAHSYNEQFF. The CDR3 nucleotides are TGTGCCAGCAGCCGGGCTCTAGCGCACTCCTACAATGAGCAGTTCTTC.

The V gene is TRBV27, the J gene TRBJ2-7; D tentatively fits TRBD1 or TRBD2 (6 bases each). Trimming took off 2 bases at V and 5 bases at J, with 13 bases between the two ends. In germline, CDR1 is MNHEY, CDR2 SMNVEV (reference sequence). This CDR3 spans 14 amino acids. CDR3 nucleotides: TGTGCCAGCAGTTTAGGTGACCGGGGGCACGAGCAGTACTTC. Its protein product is CASSLGDRGHEQYF.